This T cell receptor (beta chain) originates from a study of blood T cell repertoires in COVID-19. Only in-frame clones appear in the TCRdb table, and some are missing; sequencing was by immunoSEQ multiplex PCR. Of roughly 360,000 clones listed, around 87% are singletons. The CDR3 consists of 13 residues. V gave up 3 bases and J gave up 3 bases, with 9 bases separating them. Enrolled through a virtual design, the participants were between roughly 18 and 95 years of age and came from roughly 22 US areas. Participants reported their clinical history, and cohort assignment relied on those reports. Recovery meant two consecutive negative NP/OP PCR tests, professional clearance, or resolved symptoms.

The sequencing input was PBMCs or T cells enriched from blood (not recorded which). The J gene is TRBJ2-7, the V gene TRBV12-3 or TRBV12-4, with a weak D call TRBD1 (5 bases). The receptor comes from a man under 40 who had recovered from COVID-19. The CDR3 region is CASSFGRVYEQYF. DNA for the CDR3: TGTGCCAGCAGTTTCGGCAGGGTCTACGAGCAGTACTTC.